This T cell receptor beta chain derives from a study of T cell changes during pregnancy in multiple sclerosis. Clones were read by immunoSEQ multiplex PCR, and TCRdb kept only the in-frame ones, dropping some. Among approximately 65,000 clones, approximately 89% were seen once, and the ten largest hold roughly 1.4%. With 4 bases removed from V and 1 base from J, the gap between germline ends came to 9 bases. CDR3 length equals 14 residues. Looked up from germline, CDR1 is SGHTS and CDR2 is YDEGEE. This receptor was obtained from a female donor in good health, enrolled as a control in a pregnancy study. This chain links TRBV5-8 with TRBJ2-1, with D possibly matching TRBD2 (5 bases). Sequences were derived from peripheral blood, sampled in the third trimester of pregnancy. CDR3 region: CASSRTFSYNEQFF. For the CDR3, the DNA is TGTGCCAGCAGCCGGACTTTTTCCTACAATGAGCAGTTCTTC.